Listed below are T cell receptor beta chains from one sample, sequenced in a study of CD8+ T cells in alopecia areata. The method was immunoSEQ multiplex PCR; TCRdb's version includes in-frame clones alone and lacks a portion of them. The table has a few hundred thousand clones, under 70% seen once. The starting material was CD4+ T cells sorted from blood, obtained at week 44, from a patient treated with tofacitinib. All receptors come from a human donor with alopecia areata. CDR3s include the opening cysteine and the closing phenylalanine or tryptophan. D genes are given only for firm matches. Clone size, where shown, is once, few, many, or a class for clones that have expanded.

>TRBD1|NA|TRBV10-3|TRBJ1-5
CAGRTGDQPQHF
TGTGCCGGGCGTACAGGGGATCAGCCCCAGCATTTT
>NA|NA|TRBV7-9|TRBJ2-7
CASSLAHRGEQYF
TGTGCCAGCAGCTTAGCGCATCGGGGGGAGCAGTACTTC
>TRBD1|once|TRBV27|TRBJ2-7
CASRGMGDRDSYEQYF
TGTGCCAGCAGGGGGATGGGGGACAGGGACTCCTACGAGCAGTACTTC
>TRBD1|NA|TRBV18|TRBJ2-5
CASSKDRGSETQYF
TGTGCCAGCTCAAAGGACAGGGGGTCGGAGACCCAGTACTTC
>TRBD2|once|TRBV7-2|TRBJ2-7
CASSFTSGGIPYEQYF
TGTGCCAGCAGCTTTACGAGCGGGGGGATTCCCTACGAGCAGTACTTC
>NA|NA|TRBV9|TRBJ1-2
CASSAVANYGYTF
TGTGCCAGCAGCGCCGTCGCTAACTATGGCTACACCTTC
>NA|NA|TRBV7-2|TRBJ2-1
CASSLLAGSSYNEQFF
TGTGCCAGCAGCTTATTGGCGGGGTCCTCCTACAATGAGCAGTTCTTC
>TRBD2|NA|TRBV29-1|TRBJ2-1
CSALLRLALREQFF
TGCAGCGCGTTACTGAGACTAGCGCTACGTGAGCAGTTCTTC
>TRBD2|NA|TRBV10-2|TRBJ2-3
CASSGRTSGGARGFTDTQYF
TGCGCCAGCAGTGGAAGGACTAGCGGGGGGGCCAGAGGATTCACAGATACGCAGTATTTT
>NA|NA|TRBV29-1|TRBJ1-1
CSVRPRMNTEAFF
TGCAGCGTCCGGCCAAGAATGAACACTGAAGCTTTCTTT
>NA|NA|TRBV5-1|TRBJ1-2
CASSFVANRADYTF
TGCGCCAGCAGCTTCGTCGCAAACAGGGCAGACTACACCTTC
>NA|NA|TRBV30|TRBJ2-7
CACRGHSYEQYF
TGTGCCTGCAGGGGACACTCCTACGAGCAGTACTTC
>NA|NA|TRBV30|TRBJ1-6
CAWSGQNNSPLHF
TGTGCCTGGAGTGGCCAGAATAATTCACCCCTCCACTTT
>NA|NA|TRBV29-1|TRBJ1-4
CSVSGPSNEKLFF
TGCAGCGTGTCCGGGCCGTCTAATGAAAAACTGTTTTTT
>NA|once|TRBV15|TRBJ1-1
CATTKHQNTEAFF
TGTGCCACCACTAAACACCAGAACACTGAAGCTTTCTTT
>NA|NA|TRBV5-1|TRBJ2-5
CASSQDAWETQYF
TGCGCCAGCAGCCAAGACGCGTGGGAGACCCAGTACTTC
>NA|NA|TRBV4-3|TRBJ2-1
CASSQEVGSYNEQFF
TGCGCCAGCAGCCAAGAGGTGGGCTCCTACAATGAGCAGTTCTTC
>NA|few|TRBV21-1|TRBJ2-5
CASSKWGAGETQYF
TGTGCCAGCAGCAAATGGGGAGCGGGGGAGACCCAGTACTTC
>TRBD2|NA|TRBV5-6|TRBJ2-2
CASSSGGAGELFF
TGTGCCAGCAGCTCCGGGGGGGCCGGGGAGCTGTTTTTT
>TRBD1|NA|TRBV6-5|TRBJ2-5
CASSYGQGAVQETQYF
TGTGCCAGCAGTTACGGTCAGGGGGCAGTACAAGAGACCCAGTACTTC
>TRBD1|once|TRBV11-3|TRBJ2-5
CASSLGFPGQIQETQYF
TGTGCCAGCAGCTTAGGTTTCCCGGGACAGATCCAAGAGACCCAGTACTTC
>NA|NA|TRBV5-6|TRBJ2-2
CASSRTGPGELFF
TGTGCCAGCAGCCGGACTGGGCCCGGGGAGCTGTTTTTT
>NA|NA|TRBV19|TRBJ1-2
CASSWAPDGGYTF
TGTGCCAGTAGTTGGGCGCCTGACGGTGGCTACACCTTC
>NA|NA|TRBV7-7|TRBJ2-1
CASSLGLHYNEQFF
TGTGCCAGCAGCCTGGGACTTCATTACAATGAGCAGTTCTTC
>NA|NA|TRBV9|TRBJ2-2
CASSVEAGANTGELFF
TGTGCCAGCAGCGTAGAGGCGGGGGCAAACACCGGGGAGCTGTTTTTT
>NA|few|TRBV7-2|TRBJ2-5
CASSLGGRETQYF
TGTGCCAGCAGCTTAGGGGGCCGAGAGACCCAGTACTTC